Listed below are T cell receptor beta chains from one sample, sequenced in a study of graft-versus-host responses after intestinal transplantation. Assay used: immunoSEQ multiplex PCR; TCRdb lists only in-frame clones, some missing. Of fewer than 8,500 clones listed, about 97% are singletons. This sample comprised PBMCs, obtained 23 days after intestinal transplant. These receptor sequences come from a human patient who received an intestinal transplant, so some T cells may come from the graft donor. Both conserved end residues are part of each CDR3. The order of the fields is J gene, D gene, V gene, clone size, CDR3 DNA, CDR3 protein. A D gene is named only where the DNA matches it firmly. Clone sizes are given selectively: once, few, many, or a class where the clone is expanded.

TRBJ2-1 | TRBD2 | TRBV28 | . | TGTGCCAGCAGGGGGGGACTATTCAATGAGCAGTTCTTC | CASRGGLFNEQFF
TRBJ2-3 | . | TRBV7-9 | . | TGTGCCAGCAGCTTAATGGGCACAGATACGCAGTATTTT | CASSLMGTDTQYF
TRBJ2-7 | . | TRBV27 | . | TGTGCCAGCAGTTCTCATTCCTACGAGCAGTACTTC | CASSSHSYEQYF
TRBJ2-1 | . | TRBV20-1 | . | TGCAGTGCCCTCCCGGACAATGAGCAGTTCTTC | CSALPDNEQFF
TRBJ2-3 | TRBD2 | TRBV5-1 | once | TGCGCCAGCAGCCGACTAGCGGGAGTACGGACTACAGATACGCAGTATTTT | CASSRLAGVRTTDTQYF
TRBJ2-1 | . | TRBV25-1 | . | TGTGCCAGCAGGTCGAGCCCCCACAATGAGCAGTTCTTC | CASRSSPHNEQFF
TRBJ2-7 | . | TRBV6-6 | . | TGTGCCAGCAGTTACTTTCAGGGAATGGGCGAGCAGTACTTC | CASSYFQGMGEQYF
TRBJ1-1 | . | TRBV5-1 | once | TGCGCCAGCAGCCTGACTGGAACAGTCTACGCTGAAGCTTTCTTT | CASSLTGTVYAEAFF
TRBJ2-7 | . | TRBV4-1 | once | TGCGCCAGCAGCCAAGAGGGGCACACCTACGAGCAGTACTTC | CASSQEGHTYEQYF
TRBJ2-7 | . | TRBV6-1 | . | TGTGCCAGCAGTGAAGCGGGTTGGGGTATATCCTACGAGCAGTACTTC | CASSEAGWGISYEQYF
TRBJ2-7 | . | TRBV5-1 | few | TGCGCCAGCAGCTTGGCCGGAGGGAGCGAGCAGTACTTC | CASSLAGGSEQYF
TRBJ2-7 | . | TRBV9 | . | TGTGCCAGCAGCGTAGAAGGAGGGGTCTACGAGCAGTACTTC | CASSVEGGVYEQYF
TRBJ1-5 | TRBD1 | TRBV10-1 | . | TGCGCCAGCAGCTGTAGACAGGGGGGGGGTAGCAATCAGCCCCAGCATTTT | CASSCRQGGGSNQPQHF
TRBJ2-7 | . | TRBV28 | . | TGTGCCAGCTCCCCCGGTGATAGAGCCTACGAGCAGTACTTC | CASSPGDRAYEQYF
TRBJ2-7 | TRBD1 | TRBV29-1 | . | TGCAGCGTTGAAACACAGGGGACCTACGAGCAGTACTTC | CSVETQGTYEQYF
TRBJ1-3 | . | TRBV7-8 | . | TGTGCCAGCAGCTTCGAGCCTCCGGGTGACACCATATATTTT | CASSFEPPGDTIYF
TRBJ1-4 | . | TRBV30 | . | TGTGCCTGGAGTGTACCAAGTCGGACAGCGGAAAAACTGTTTTTT | CAWSVPSRTAEKLFF
TRBJ2-7 | . | TRBV6-1 | . | TGTGCCAGCAGTGTGCCCAGCGGCTCCTACGAGCAGTACTTC | CASSVPSGSYEQYF
TRBJ2-7 | . | TRBV27 | . | TGTGCCAGCAGACCCACCCCGGCGGGTGGGATCTACGAGCAGTACTTC | CASRPTPAGGIYEQYF
TRBJ2-2 | . | TRBV11-1 | . | TGTGCCAGCAGCCTCCAGTACACCGGGGAGCTGTTTTTT | CASSLQYTGELFF
TRBJ2-5 | TRBD2 | TRBV11-2 | . | TGTGCCAGCAGCTTAGATGCAGCGGGAGGCGTGTTCCAAGAGACCCAGTACTTC | CASSLDAAGGVFQETQYF
TRBJ2-7 | . | TRBV13 | . | TGTGCCAGCAGGCTCAGGGCGGCGGGCTCCTACGAGCAGTACTTC | CASRLRAAGSYEQYF
TRBJ2-7 | . | TRBV7-2 | few | TGTGCCAGCAGTTGGTGGGGACCTCGCTACGAGCAGTACTTC | CASSWWGPRYEQYF
TRBJ1-5 | . | TRBV7-8 | once | TGTGCCAGCAGCTCCAGAGTAGCCAGGGAGAGACAGCCCCAGCATTTT | CASSSRVARERQPQHF
TRBJ2-7 | . | TRBV30 | . | TGTGCCTGTTCCGGACTGAACTACGAGCAGTACTTC | CACSGLNYEQYF
TRBJ2-7 | TRBD2 | TRBV27 | . | TGTGCCAGCAGTTCCTCTAGCGGGAGGGGGTACGAGCAGTACTTC | CASSSSSGRGYEQYF
TRBJ2-7 | TRBD2 | TRBV6-9 | . | TGTGCCAGTGCTGGGGCGGGAGTAAAGGACTACGAGCAGTACTTC | CASAGAGVKDYEQYF
TRBJ2-1 | TRBD2 | TRBV19 | . | TGTGCCAGTAGTATGATGAGCGGGGACCAATACAATGAGCAGTTCTTC | CASSMMSGDQYNEQFF
TRBJ2-3 | . | TRBV27 | . | TGTGCCAGCAGTCCCCTTGCGGGAGATACGCAGTATTTT | CASSPLAGDTQYF
TRBJ2-5 | TRBD1 | TRBV7-3 | . | TGTGCCAGCAGCGCCGGGACAGGGGGTTGGGAGACCCAGTACTTC | CASSAGTGGWETQYF
TRBJ2-7 | TRBD1 | TRBV27 | . | TGTGCCAGCAGTTTAAGACAGGGGGAGCAGTACTTC | CASSLRQGEQYF
TRBJ2-3 | TRBD1 | TRBV5-4 | . | TGTGCCAGCAGCTGGGCCGCAGGGGGCGATCTCACAGATACGCAGTATTTT | CASSWAAGGDLTDTQYF
TRBJ2-5 | TRBD2 | TRBV11-3 | . | TGTGCCAGCAGCCCTCACGGGAGGGGGGAAGAGACCCAGTACTTC | CASSPHGRGEETQYF
TRBJ2-1 | . | TRBV27 | . | TGTGCCAGCAGTCCCCCGGACTGGGCGTACAATGAGCAGTTCTTC | CASSPPDWAYNEQFF
TRBJ2-7 | TRBD1 | TRBV6-1 | . | TGTGCCAGCACCAAGGGGGGACAGGGGGGCTACGAGCAGTACTTC | CASTKGGQGGYEQYF
TRBJ2-7 | . | TRBV7-9 | . | TGTGCCAGCAGCTTAGGTGCGGACAGCAACTACGAGCAGTACTTC | CASSLGADSNYEQYF
TRBJ2-5 | TRBD2 | TRBV25-1 | . | TGTGCCAGCAGTGCCGCTTTAAGCGGGATACAAGAGACCCAGTACTTC | CASSAALSGIQETQYF
TRBJ2-2 | . | TRBV4-1 | . | TGCGCCAGCAGCCAAGACAGTGCGAACACCGGGGAGCTGTTTTTT | CASSQDSANTGELFF
TRBJ1-5 | . | TRBV11-2 | . | TGTGCCAGCAGCTTAGAGAGCAATCAGCCCCAGCATTTT | CASSLESNQPQHF
TRBJ1-1 | . | TRBV6-1 | . | TGTGCCAGCAGTGAAGAAACGTGGCAGGGTGAAGCTTTCTTT | CASSEETWQGEAFF
TRBJ1-1 | . | TRBV28 | . | TGTGCCAGCACCGATAGGTGGGGGAAGGGAACTGAAGCTTTCTTT | CASTDRWGKGTEAFF
TRBJ2-3 | . | TRBV18 | once | TGTGCCAGCTCTAGTCCGAGGAGCACAGATACGCAGTATTTT | CASSSPRSTDTQYF
TRBJ1-1 | . | TRBV18 | . | TGTGCCAGCTCACCCACCAAATTAGGGGGTACTGAAGCTTTCTTT | CASSPTKLGGTEAFF
TRBJ2-7 | . | TRBV7-9 | . | TGTGCCAGCAGCTTAGCAAGGAACAGAAGGGCCTCCTACGAGCAGTACTTC | CASSLARNRRASYEQYF
TRBJ2-1 | TRBD2 | TRBV14 | . | TGTGCCAGCAGCCAAGAGTTTCTAGCGGGAGTCGATAATGAGCAGTTCTTC | CASSQEFLAGVDNEQFF
TRBJ2-5 | TRBD2 | TRBV19 | . | TGTGCCAGTAGCGGACTAGCGGGAGTGAGCGAGACCCAGTACTTC | CASSGLAGVSETQYF
TRBJ2-5 | . | TRBV5-1 | . | TGCGCCAGCAGCTTGTCCTGGGAGACCCAGTACTTC | CASSLSWETQYF
TRBJ1-2 | . | TRBV6-5 | . | TGTGCCAGCAGTGAGACACAGGTCTATGGCTACACCTTC | CASSETQVYGYTF
TRBJ2-1 | TRBD2 | TRBV9 | . | TGTGCCAGCAGCGTCATAAGCGGGGCCCTGCGGAATGAGCAGTTCTTC | CASSVISGALRNEQFF
TRBJ2-2 | TRBD2 | TRBV19 | . | TGTGCCAGTAGTGTAAGCCGACTCGGGACTAGCGGGAGGGGAAACACCGGGGAGCTGTTTTTT | CASSVSRLGTSGRGNTGELFF
TRBJ2-7 | . | TRBV6-5 | . | TGTGCCAGCAGTTCCCGGGAGAAGCAGTACTTC | CASSSREKQYF
TRBJ1-3 | . | TRBV9 | . | TGTGCCAGCAGCGTGTCCTCTGGAAACACCATATATTTT | CASSVSSGNTIYF
TRBJ2-1 | TRBD2 | TRBV13 | . | TGTGCCAGCAAGAGCGGGAACGGATACAATGAGCAGTTCTTC | CASKSGNGYNEQFF
TRBJ2-7 | . | TRBV7-8 | . | TGTGCCAGCAGCTTAGGTGCGGACAGCAACTACGAGCAGTACTTC | CASSLGADSNYEQYF